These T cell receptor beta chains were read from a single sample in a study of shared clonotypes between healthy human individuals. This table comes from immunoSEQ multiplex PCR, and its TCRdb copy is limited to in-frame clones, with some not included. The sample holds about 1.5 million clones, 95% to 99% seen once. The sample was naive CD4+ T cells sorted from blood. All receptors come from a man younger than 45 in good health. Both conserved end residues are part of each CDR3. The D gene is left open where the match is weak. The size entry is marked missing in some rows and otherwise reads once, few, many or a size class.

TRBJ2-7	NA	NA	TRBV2	CASRDLSYEQYF	TGTGCCAGCCGGGACCTCTCCTACGAGCAGTACTTC
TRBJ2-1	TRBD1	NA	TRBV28	CASSPRTGRSYNEQFF	TGTGCCAGCAGTCCCAGGACAGGGAGGTCCTACAATGAGCAGTTCTTC
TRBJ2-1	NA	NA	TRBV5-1	CASSTGGTNEQFF	TGCGCCAGCAGCACTGGAGGGACCAATGAGCAGTTCTTC
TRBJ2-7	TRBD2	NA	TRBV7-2	CASSPPSGRATEQYF	TGTGCCAGCAGCCCCCCTAGCGGGAGGGCGACTGAGCAGTACTTC
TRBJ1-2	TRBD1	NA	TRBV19	CASEDRGDNYGYTF	TGTGCCAGTGAAGACAGGGGAGATAACTATGGCTACACCTTC
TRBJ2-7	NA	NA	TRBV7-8	CASSLAQVLVPGWNYEQYF	TGTGCCAGCAGCTTAGCTCAAGTCTTGGTCCCAGGGTGGAACTACGAGCAGTACTTC
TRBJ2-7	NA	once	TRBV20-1	CSARVQFGQYF	TGCAGTGCTAGAGTACAGTTCGGGCAGTACTTC
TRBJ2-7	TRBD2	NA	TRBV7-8	CASSSLIGREQCEQYF	TGTGCCAGCAGCTCCCTGATTGGGCGGGAGCAATGCGAGCAGTACTTC
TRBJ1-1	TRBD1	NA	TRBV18	CASSPTGGMNTEAFF	TGTGCCAGCTCACCCACAGGGGGGATGAACACTGAAGCTTTCTTT
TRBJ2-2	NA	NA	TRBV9	CASSASSKLAPGELFF	TGTGCCAGCAGCGCCTCATCCAAGCTAGCGCCCGGGGAGCTGTTTTTT
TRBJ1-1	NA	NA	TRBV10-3	CAISGSVRQTEAFF	TGTGCCATCAGTGGTTCGGTCAGACAAACTGAAGCTTTCTTT
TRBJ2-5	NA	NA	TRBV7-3	CASSLTGGAGETQYF	TGTGCCAGCAGCTTAACGGGGGGCGCAGGGGAGACCCAGTACTTC
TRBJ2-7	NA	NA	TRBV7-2	CASSLPPIRYEQYF	TGTGCCAGCAGCTTACCCCCTATACGGTACGAGCAGTACTTC
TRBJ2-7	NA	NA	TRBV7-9	CASSSRDRYEQYF	TGTGCCAGCAGCTCTCGGGACCGCTACGAGCAGTACTTC
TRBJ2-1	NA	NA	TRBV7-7	CASSLGPSSYNEQFF	TGTGCTAGCAGCTTAGGCCCCTCTAGCTACAATGAGCAGTTCTTC
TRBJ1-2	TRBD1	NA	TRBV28	CASTTGGYGYTF	TGTGCCAGCACCACAGGGGGCTATGGCTACACCTTC
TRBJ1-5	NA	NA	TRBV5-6	CASSVTGRRPQHF	TGTGCCAGCAGCGTGACGGGGCGCCGGCCCCAGCATTTT
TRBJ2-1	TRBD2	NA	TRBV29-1	CSVAGGSSYNEQFF	TGCAGCGTTGCCGGCGGGAGCTCCTACAATGAGCAGTTCTTC
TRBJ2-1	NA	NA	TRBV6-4	CASSWDGTMKQFF	TGTGCCAGCAGTTGGGACGGAACAATGAAGCAGTTCTTC
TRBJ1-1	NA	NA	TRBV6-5	CASRGQTNTEAFF	TGTGCCAGCAGGGGACAAACTAACACTGAAGCTTTCTTT
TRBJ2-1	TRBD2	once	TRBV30	CAWSSRRLALGDEQFF	TGTGCCTGGAGTTCCCGGAGACTAGCCCTCGGCGATGAGCAGTTCTTC
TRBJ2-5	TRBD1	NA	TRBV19	CASSIDSGQGVKTQYF	TGTGCCAGTAGTATAGATAGCGGACAGGGGGTTAAGACCCAGTACTTC
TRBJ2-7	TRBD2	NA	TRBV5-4	CASSFGTSGTISYEQYF	TGTGCCAGCAGCTTCGGGACTAGCGGGACCATCTCCTACGAGCAGTACTTC
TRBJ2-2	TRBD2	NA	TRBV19	CASSTGLAGGYTGELFF	TGTGCCAGTAGTACGGGACTAGCGGGAGGTTACACCGGGGAGCTGTTTTTT
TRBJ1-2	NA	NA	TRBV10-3	CAISDPTVYTYGYTF	TGTGCCATCAGTGATCCGACAGTCTATACCTATGGCTACACCTTC
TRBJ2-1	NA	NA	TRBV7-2	CASSLATAILGQFF	TGTGCCAGCAGCTTAGCCACAGCGATATTAGGGCAGTTCTTC
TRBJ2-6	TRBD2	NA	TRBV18	CASSPVSSGTTSGANVLTF	TGTGCCAGCTCCCCAGTCAGTAGCGGGACTACCTCTGGGGCCAACGTCCTGACTTTC
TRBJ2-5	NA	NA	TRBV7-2	CASSFDSRAQETQYF	TGTGCCAGCAGCTTTGATAGTAGAGCCCAAGAGACCCAGTACTTC
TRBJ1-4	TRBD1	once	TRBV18	CASSPPGQGLEKLFF	TGTGCCAGCTCACCACCGGGACAGGGTTTGGAAAAACTGTTTTTT
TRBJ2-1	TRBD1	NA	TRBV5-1	CASKAAPTGDEQFF	TGCGCCAGCAAAGCGGCCCCGACAGGGGATGAGCAGTTCTTC
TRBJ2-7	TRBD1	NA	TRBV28	CASTLTGVYEQYF	TGTGCCAGCACCTTGACAGGGGTCTACGAGCAGTACTTC
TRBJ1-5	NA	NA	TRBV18	CASSRGQFSNQPQHF	TGTGCCAGCTCACGCGGACAGTTTAGCAATCAGCCCCAGCATTTT
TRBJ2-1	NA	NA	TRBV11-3	CASSLGPDSYNEQFF	TGTGCCAGCAGCTTAGGTCCGGACAGCTACAATGAGCAGTTCTTC
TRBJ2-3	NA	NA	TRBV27	CASRRTDTQYF	TGTGCCAGCCGCCGCACAGATACGCAGTATTTT
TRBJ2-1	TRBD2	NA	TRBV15	CATSRRGLRNEQFF	TGTGCCACCAGCAGGAGGGGACTAAGAAATGAGCAGTTCTTC
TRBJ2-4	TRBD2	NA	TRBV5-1	CASSLIAGAENIQYF	TGCGCCAGCAGCCTAATAGCGGGGGCAGAAAACATTCAGTACTTC